A single sample gave rise to the 13 T cell receptor beta chains below, sequenced in a study of blood T cell repertoires in COVID-19. Sequenced by immunoSEQ multiplex PCR; TCRdb stores in-frame clones only, minus some. The sample carries hundreds of thousands of clones, about 79% recorded once. Material for sequencing was peripheral blood. The receptors shown here come from a man older than 75 with acute or convalescent COVID-19.

V is TRBV2 and J is TRBJ2-5; 8 bases match TRBD2. This CDR3 comprises 17 residues. The J segment lost 0 bases and the V segment lost 7 bases, leaving 13 bases of the junction unmatched. The germline V gene has CDR1 SNHLY and CDR2 FYNNEI. DNA for the CDR3: TGTGCCAGCACTGTCCGAGGGACTAGATCGTACCAAGAGACCCAGTACTTC. Translation gives CASTVRGTRSYQETQYF. Drawing the rest from reference TRBV2 and TRBJ2-5, the complete variable domain is EPEVTQTPSHQVTQMGQEVILRCVPISNHLYFYWYRQILGQKVEFLVSFYNNEISEKSEIFDDQFSVERPDGSNFTLKIRSTKLEDSAMYFCASTVRGTRSYQETQYFGPGTRLLVL.

The J gene is TRBJ2-2, the V gene TRBV6-5; 9 positions agree with TRBD1. There are 15 residues in the CDR3. CDR1 and CDR2 from the germline V gene are MNHEY and SVGAGI. V lost 6 bases and J lost 4; bases outside the gene matches: 6. CDR3 nucleotide sequence: TGTGCCAGCAGCCCCGACAGGGGGTTCACCGGGGAGCTGTTTTTT. This codes for CASSPDRGFTGELFF.

V and J are TRBV7-2 and TRBJ2-1, with 7 bases identical to TRBD2. Per germline, CDR1 SGHTA and CDR2 FQGNSA. This CDR3 has 14 residues. Trimming removed 3 bases from V and 2 bases from J; junction bases left unmatched: 1. The CDR3 DNA is TGTGCCAGCAGCTTCCTAGCGGCCTACAATGAGCAGTTCTTC. Translation: CASSFLAAYNEQFF.

The V and J genes are TRBV19 and TRBJ1-1, with D unresolved. Per germline, CDR1 LNHDA and CDR2 SQIVND (reference sequence). The CDR3 sequence is 15 residues long. Trimming took off 3 bases at V and 0 bases at J, with 11 bases between the two ends. The CDR3 is CASSMVQDLNTEAFF. In DNA, the CDR3 is TGTGCCAGTAGTATGGTTCAGGATCTGAACACTGAAGCTTTCTTT. The whole variable domain, remainder taken from reference TRBV19 and TRBJ1-1, is DGGITQSPKYLFRKEGQNVTLSCEQNLNHDAMYWYRQDPGQGLRLIYYSQIVNDFQKGDIAEGYSVSREKKESFPLTVTSAQKNPTAFYLCASSMVQDLNTEAFFGQGTRLTVV.

The genes are TRBV5-1 and TRBJ1-6; no clear D. CDR1 is SGHRS, CDR2 YFSETQ, per germline. Trimming removed 0 bases from V and 8 bases from J, with 21 bases in between. This CDR3 region has 18 residues. The CDR3 reads CASSLAPSVRAIDSPLHF. Written as DNA, the CDR3 is TGCGCCAGCAGCTTGGCCCCCTCGGTGAGGGCTATTGATTCACCCCTCCACTTT.

The chain joins TRBV13 to TRBJ1-4; TRBD1 is a possible D gene (5 bases). The CDR3 extends over 16 amino acids. Germline values: CDR1 PRHDT, CDR2 FYEKMQ (reference sequence). Trimming removed 4 bases at V and 5 bases at J, with 17 bases between. The CDR3 protein is CASSWANGGANEKLFF. CDR3 DNA: TGTGCCAGCAGCTGGGCGAACGGCGGGGCAAATGAAAAACTGTTTTTT.

This chain joins TRBV24-1 and TRBJ1-5, with TRBD1 matching 9 bases. CDR3 length: 16 residues. The germline CDR1 and CDR2 sequences are KGHDR and SFDVKD. The trim removed 4 bases at V and 3 bases at J, leaving 6 bases unmatched. The CDR3 reads CATSDTTGGPNQPQHF. CDR3 DNA: TGTGCCACCAGTGACACGACAGGGGGGCCCAATCAGCCCCAGCATTTT.

The chain recombines TRBV27 with TRBJ1-6; TRBD1 matches 7 bases. The J segment lost 7 bases and the V segment lost 6 bases, leaving 12 bases of the junction unmatched. Germline CDR1 MNHEY, CDR2 SMNVEV (reference sequence). The CDR3 is 16 residues long. The CDR3 sequence is CASSLDRVVGNSPLHF. CDR3 bases: TGTGCCAGCAGCCTCGACAGGGTTGTAGGAAATTCACCCCTCCACTTT.

This chain connects TRBV12-3 or TRBV12-4 to TRBJ1-5, with TRBD1 identical over 8 bases. Unmatched junction bases numbered 6, after V lost 9 bases and J lost 5 bases. The CDR3 extends over 13 amino acids. As DNA, the CDR3 is TGTGCCAGTACAGGACAGGGATATCAGCCCCAGCATTTT. This codes for CASTGQGYQPQHF.

Of note for this clone: At one end, the junction sequence differs from germline, possibly due to a read error. This chain connects TRBV5-3 to TRBJ1-3, with D possibly TRBD1 on 5 matching bases. TRBV5-3 is designated an ORF whose function remains uncertain. This CDR3 comprises 17 residues. The chain's CDR3 is CVRSLFQGSGTGNTIYF. CDR3 sequence (DNA): TGTGTCAGAAGCTTATTTCAGGGTTCAGGGACTGGAAACACCATATATTTT.

The rearrangement uses TRBV24-1 and TRBJ2-2; D is ambiguous. Germline CDR1 reads KGHDR; CDR2 reads SFDVKD. The V end was cut by 3 bases, the J end by 3 bases, with 7 bases between. The CDR3 has 14 amino acids. The CDR3 loop is CATSDPPDTGELFF. The CDR3 nucleotides read TGTGCCACCAGTGATCCGCCAGACACCGGGGAGCTGTTTTTT.

The gene calls are TRBV30 and TRBJ1-2; D possibly corresponds to TRBD1 (5 bases). V dropped 0 bases and J dropped 7 bases, with 15 bases sitting between them. The CDR3 covers 14 residues. CDR1 and CDR2 from the germline V gene are GTSNPN and SVGIG (reference sequence). The CDR3 is CAWSVKGNEAGYTF. In nucleotides, the CDR3 is TGTGCCTGGAGTGTAAAGGGGAACGAGGCTGGCTACACCTTC.

V usage is TRBV14 and J usage is TRBJ2-1; weak D call: TRBD1 (6 bases). Trimming stripped 1 base from V and 0 bases from J, with 19 bases between. The germline CDR1 and CDR2 sequences are SGHDN and FVKESK. CDR3 size: 19 residues. The CDR3 region is CASSQARGRGRASYNEQFF. CDR3 coding DNA: TGTGCCAGCAGCCAAGCCAGGGGCCGGGGTAGGGCCTCCTACAATGAGCAGTTCTTC.